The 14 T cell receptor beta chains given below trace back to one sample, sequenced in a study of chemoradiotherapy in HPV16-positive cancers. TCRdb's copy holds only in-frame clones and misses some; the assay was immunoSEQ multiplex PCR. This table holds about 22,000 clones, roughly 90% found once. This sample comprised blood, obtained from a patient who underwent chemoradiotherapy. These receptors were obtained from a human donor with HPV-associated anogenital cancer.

The CDR3 DNA reads as TGCGCCAGCAGCCCGGGTAATTCACCCCTCCACTTT. Amino acid sequence: CASSPGNSPLHF. V gene TRBV5-1 combines with J gene TRBJ1-6; no clear D. CDR1 and CDR2 from the germline V gene are SGHRS and YFSETQ. The CDR3 loop spans 12 amino acids. Trimming stripped 4 bases from V and 6 bases from J, with 5 bases between. The full variable domain, with the rest looked up from reference TRBV5-1 and TRBJ1-6, is KAGVTQTPRYLIKTRGQQVTLSCSPISGHRSVSWYQQTPGQGLQFLFEYFSETQRNKGNFPGRFSGRQFSNSRSEMNVSTLELGDSALYLCASSPGNSPLHFGNGTRLTVT.

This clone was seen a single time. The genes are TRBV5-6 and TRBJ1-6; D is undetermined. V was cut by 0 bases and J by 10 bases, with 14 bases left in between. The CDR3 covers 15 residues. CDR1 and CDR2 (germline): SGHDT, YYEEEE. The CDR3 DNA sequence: TGTGCCAGCAGCTTGGTCACCCGGCGGGAGTCACCCCTCCACTTT. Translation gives CASSLVTRRESPLHF.

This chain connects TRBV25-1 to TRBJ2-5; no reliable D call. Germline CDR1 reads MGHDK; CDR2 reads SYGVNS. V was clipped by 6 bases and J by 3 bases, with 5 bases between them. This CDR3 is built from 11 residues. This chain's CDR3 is CASRHKETQYF. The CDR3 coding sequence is TGTGCCAGCAGACACAAAGAGACCCAGTACTTC.

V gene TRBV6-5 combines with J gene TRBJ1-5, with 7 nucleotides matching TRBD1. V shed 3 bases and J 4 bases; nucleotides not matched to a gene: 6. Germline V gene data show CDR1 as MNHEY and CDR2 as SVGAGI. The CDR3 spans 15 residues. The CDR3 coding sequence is TGTGCCAGCAGTTATGGACAGGCAGGGAATCAGCCCCAGCATTTT. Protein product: CASSYGQAGNQPQHF.

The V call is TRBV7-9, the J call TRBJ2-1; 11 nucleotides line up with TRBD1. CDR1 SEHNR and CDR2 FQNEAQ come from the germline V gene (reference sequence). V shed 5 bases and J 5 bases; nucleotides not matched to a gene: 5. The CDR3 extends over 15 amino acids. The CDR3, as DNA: TGTGCCAGCAGCCAGGACAGGGGGCTACACAATGAGCAGTTCTTC. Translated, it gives CASSQDRGLHNEQFF.

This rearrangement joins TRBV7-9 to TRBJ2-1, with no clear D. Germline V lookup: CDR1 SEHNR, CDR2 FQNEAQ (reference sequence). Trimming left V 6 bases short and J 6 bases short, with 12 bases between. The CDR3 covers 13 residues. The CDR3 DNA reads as TGTGCCAGCAGGGCAGGAACGGGCAATGAGCAGTTCTTC. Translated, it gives CASRAGTGNEQFF.

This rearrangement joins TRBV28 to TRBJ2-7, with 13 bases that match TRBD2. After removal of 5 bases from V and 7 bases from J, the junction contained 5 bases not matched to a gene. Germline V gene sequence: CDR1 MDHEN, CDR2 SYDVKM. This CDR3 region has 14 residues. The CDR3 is CASSQGLAGVEQYF. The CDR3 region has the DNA TGTGCCAGCAGTCAAGGACTAGCGGGAGTTGAGCAGTACTTC.

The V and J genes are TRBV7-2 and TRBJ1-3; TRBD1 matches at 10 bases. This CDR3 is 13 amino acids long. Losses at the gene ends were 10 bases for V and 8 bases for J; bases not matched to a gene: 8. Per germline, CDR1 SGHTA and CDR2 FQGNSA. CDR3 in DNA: TGTGCCACCCTCCGGGACAGGGGTGACACCATATATTTT. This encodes CATLRDRGDTIYF. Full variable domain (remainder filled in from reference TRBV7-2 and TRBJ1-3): GAGVSQSPSNKVTEKGKDVELRCDPISGHTALYWYRQSLGQGLEFLIYFQGNSAPDKSGLPSDRFSAERTGGSVSTLTIQRTQQEDSAVYLCATLRDRGDTIYFGEGSWLTVV.

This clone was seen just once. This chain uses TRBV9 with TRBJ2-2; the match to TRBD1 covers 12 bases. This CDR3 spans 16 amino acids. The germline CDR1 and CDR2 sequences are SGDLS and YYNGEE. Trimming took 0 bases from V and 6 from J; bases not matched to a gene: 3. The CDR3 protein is CASSVGDRGLPGELFF. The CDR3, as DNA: TGTGCCAGCAGCGTAGGGGACAGGGGGCTTCCCGGGGAGCTGTTTTTT. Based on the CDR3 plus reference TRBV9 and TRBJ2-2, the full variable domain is DSGVTQTPKHLITATGQRVTLRCSPRSGDLSVYWYQQSLDQGLQFLIQYYNGEERAKGNILERFSAQQFPDLHSELNLSSLELGDSALYFCASSVGDRGLPGELFFGEGSRLTVL.

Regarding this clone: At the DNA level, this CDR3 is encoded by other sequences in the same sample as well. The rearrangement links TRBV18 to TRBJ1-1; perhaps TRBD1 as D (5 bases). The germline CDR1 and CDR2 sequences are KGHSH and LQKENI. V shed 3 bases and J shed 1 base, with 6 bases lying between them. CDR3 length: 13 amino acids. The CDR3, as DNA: TGTGCCAGCTCACCGGGGCAGAACACTGAAGCTTTCTTT. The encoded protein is CASSPGQNTEAFF.

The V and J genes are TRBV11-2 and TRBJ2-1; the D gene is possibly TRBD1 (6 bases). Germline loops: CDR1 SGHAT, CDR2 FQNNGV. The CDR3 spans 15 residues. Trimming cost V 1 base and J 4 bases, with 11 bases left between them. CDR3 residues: CASSLAGTRYNEQFF. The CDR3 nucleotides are TGTGCCAGCAGCTTAGCCGGGACACGTTACAATGAGCAGTTCTTC.

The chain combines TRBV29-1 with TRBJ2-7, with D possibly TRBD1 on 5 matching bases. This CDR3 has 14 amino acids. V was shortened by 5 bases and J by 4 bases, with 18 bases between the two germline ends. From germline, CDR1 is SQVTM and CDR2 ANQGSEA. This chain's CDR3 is CSVKGLPNPYEQYF. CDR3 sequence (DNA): TGCAGCGTTAAGGGGCTCCCCAACCCATACGAGCAGTACTTC.

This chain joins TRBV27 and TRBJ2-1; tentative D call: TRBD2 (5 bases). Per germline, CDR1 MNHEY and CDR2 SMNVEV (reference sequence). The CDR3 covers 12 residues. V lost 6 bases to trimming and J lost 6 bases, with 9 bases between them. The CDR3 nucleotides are TGTGCCAGCAGGGCTAGCTCCAATGAGCAGTTCTTC. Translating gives CASRASSNEQFF.

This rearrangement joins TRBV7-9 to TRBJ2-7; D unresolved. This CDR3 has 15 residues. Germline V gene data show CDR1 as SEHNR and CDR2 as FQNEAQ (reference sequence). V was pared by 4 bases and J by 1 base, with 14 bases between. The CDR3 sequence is CASSSSGGISYEQYF. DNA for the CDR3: TGTGCCAGCAGCTCCTCGGGCGGAATATCCTACGAGCAGTACTTC.